The clone carrying this TCR beta chain is a singleton in its sample. Authors' processing steps: Scientists estimated how many nucleated cells there were by amplifying reference gene primers. Libraries were prepared by immunoSEQ multiplex PCR; TCRdb keeps only in-frame clonotypes and omits some of them. V and J calls plus clone size are reproduced from that table; the DNA served to infer D and trimming. Altogether 150,000 to 200,000 clones are present, roughly nine tenths being singletons, with the ten largest covering around 3.5%. This entry belongs to a study of blood T cell repertoires in COVID-19. Sequencing was done on a sample of peripheral blood. The clonotype originates from a man between 65 and 85 years old with acute or convalescent COVID-19.

For the CDR3, the DNA is TGTGCCAGCAGCTCACGACAGGGGGCCAACACTGAAGCTTTCTTT. It specifies CASSSRQGANTEAFF. This sequence joins TRBV9 and TRBJ1-1, with 10 bases aligning to TRBD1. The CDR3 is 15 amino acids. J was trimmed by 2 bases and V by 4 bases; bases with no gene match: 5. Germline-derived CDR1 and CDR2 are SGDLS and YYNGEE. Variable domain in full (rest from reference TRBV9 and TRBJ1-1): DSGVTQTPKHLITATGQRVTLRCSPRSGDLSVYWYQQSLDQGLQFLIQYYNGEERAKGNILERFSAQQFPDLHSELNLSSLELGDSALYFCASSSRQGANTEAFFGQGTRLTVV.